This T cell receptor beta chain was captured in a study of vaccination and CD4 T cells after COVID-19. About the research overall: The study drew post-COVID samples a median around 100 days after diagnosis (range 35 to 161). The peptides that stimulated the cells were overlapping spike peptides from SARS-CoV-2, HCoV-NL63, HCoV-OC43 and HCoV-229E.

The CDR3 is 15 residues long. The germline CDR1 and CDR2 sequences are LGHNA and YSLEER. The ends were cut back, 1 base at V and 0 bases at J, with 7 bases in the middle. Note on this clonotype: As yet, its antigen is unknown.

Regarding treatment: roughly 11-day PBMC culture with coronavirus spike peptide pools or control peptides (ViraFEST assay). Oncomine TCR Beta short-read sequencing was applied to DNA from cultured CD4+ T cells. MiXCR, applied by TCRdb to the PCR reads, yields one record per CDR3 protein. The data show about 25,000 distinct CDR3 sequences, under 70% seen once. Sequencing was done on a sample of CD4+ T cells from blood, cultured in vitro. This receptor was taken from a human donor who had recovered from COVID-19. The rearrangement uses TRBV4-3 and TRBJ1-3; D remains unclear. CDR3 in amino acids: CASSQALSSGNTIYF. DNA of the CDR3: TGCGCCAGCAGCCAAGCTCTCTCCTCTGGAAACACCATATATTTT.